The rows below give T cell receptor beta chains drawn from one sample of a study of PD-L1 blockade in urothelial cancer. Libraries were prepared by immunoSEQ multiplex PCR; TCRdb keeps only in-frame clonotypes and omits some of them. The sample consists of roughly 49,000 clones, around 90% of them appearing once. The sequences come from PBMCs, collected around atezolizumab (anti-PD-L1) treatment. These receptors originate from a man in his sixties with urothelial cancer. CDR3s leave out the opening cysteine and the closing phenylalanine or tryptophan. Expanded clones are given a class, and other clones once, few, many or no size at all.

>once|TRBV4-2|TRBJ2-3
ASSLTDGGGQDTQY
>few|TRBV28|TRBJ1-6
ASSFPGQGTSPLH
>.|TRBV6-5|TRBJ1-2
ASSRTGLYGYT
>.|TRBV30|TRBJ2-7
ACLDSRTYEQY
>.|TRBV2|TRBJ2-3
ASISGGTRRGTDTQY
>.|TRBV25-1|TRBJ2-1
ASSAFQGAITSEQF
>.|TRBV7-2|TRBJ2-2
ASSWTSGGSGELF
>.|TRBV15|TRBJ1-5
ATSRKQDQPQH
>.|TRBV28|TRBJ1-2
ASSGSTGIHGYT
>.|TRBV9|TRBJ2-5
ASSDLAGQETQY
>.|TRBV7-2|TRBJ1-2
ASSLAGTGVVT
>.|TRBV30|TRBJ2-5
AWKGGAETQY
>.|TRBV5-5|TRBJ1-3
ASSLVAGADSGNTIY
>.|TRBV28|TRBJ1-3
ASSLQDTIY
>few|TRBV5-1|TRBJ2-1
ASSLSYRGHEQF
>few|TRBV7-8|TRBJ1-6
ASSLRTGNNSPLH
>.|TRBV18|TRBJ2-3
ASSQPDTQY
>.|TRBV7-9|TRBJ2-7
ASSSRTGEYEQY
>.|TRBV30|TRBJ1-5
AGSPGDNQPQH
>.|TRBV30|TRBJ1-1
AWSQRTEAF
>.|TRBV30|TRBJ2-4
AWSRGQGQNIQY
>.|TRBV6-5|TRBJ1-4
ASSYSRSTTNEKLF
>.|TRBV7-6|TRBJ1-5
ASSSTGNSNQPQH
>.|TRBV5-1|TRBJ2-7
ASTLRPSYEQY
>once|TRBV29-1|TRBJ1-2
SVEDLYRTGSNYGYT
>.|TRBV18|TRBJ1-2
ASSRTRDRVSNYGYT
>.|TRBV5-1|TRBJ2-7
ASSPDRDRVYEQY
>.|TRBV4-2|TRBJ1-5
ASNPQAGRANQPQH
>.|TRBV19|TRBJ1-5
ASGGTGSQPQH
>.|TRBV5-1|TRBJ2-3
ASSLKLGGGSTDTQY
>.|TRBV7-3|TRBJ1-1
ASSLVGRNTEAF
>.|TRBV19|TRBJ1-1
ASTRGGATNTEAF
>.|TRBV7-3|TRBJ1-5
ASSLTGNQPQH
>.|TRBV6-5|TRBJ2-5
ASSYSIADQETQY
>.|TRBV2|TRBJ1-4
ASSLRGRDEKLF
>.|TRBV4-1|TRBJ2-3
ASSFRDRGQDTQY
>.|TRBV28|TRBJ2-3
ASGGGTHSNTQY
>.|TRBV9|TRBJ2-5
ASKPLGGDRVVETQY
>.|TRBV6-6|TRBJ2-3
ASSPTGDLDTQY
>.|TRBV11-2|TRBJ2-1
ASSFDRGVREQF
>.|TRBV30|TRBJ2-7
AWRGTGMGEQY
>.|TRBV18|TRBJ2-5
ASSPQQGETQY
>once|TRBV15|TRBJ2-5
ATSRELGQAETQY
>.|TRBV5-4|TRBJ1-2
ASSWGTGLTNYGYT
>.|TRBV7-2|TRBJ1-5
ASSLDAGAGQPQH
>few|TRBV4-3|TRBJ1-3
ASSQDEVGQVAGNTIY
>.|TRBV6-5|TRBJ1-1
ASRTGLGTEAF
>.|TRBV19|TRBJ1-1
ASSIRAGLNTEAF
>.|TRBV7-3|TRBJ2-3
ASSLEGRGTDTQY